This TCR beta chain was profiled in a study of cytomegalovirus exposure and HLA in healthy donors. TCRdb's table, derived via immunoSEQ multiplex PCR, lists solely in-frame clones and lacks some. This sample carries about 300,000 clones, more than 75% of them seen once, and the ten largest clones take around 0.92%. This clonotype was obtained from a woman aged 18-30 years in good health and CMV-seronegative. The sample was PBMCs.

The CDR3 spells CASSSTGVYNEQFF. The DNA for the CDR3 is TGTGCCAGCAGTTCGACGGGGGTGTACAATGAGCAGTTCTTC. The chain joins TRBV6-5 to TRBJ2-1; D is perhaps TRBD2 (6 bases). This CDR3 is built from 14 residues. Trimming took 4 bases from V and 4 from J, leaving 11 bases between them. Germline CDR1 is MNHEY and CDR2 is SVGAGI.